These 20 T cell receptor beta chains originate from one sample sequenced in a study of glioma-infiltrating T cells. TCR alpha and beta CDR3 regions were amplified from RNA using iRepertoire nested multiplex PCR. MiXCR was run by TCRdb on the multiplex PCR reads, yielding one entry per CDR3 protein. The sample contains roughly 350,000 distinct CDR3 sequences, less than 50% of which appear only once. The specimen sequenced was glioma tissue, nonneoplastic brain tissue, or PBMCs (not recorded which). Source of these receptors: a human donor with low-grade glioma or glioblastoma, undergoing nonglioma brain surgery, or in good health (not recorded which).

The rearrangement uses TRBV28 and TRBJ2-7; D uncertain. Trimming took 6 bases from V and 3 from J, leaving 9 bases between them. CDR3 size: 12 residues. Germline assignment: CDR1 MDHEN and CDR2 SYDVKM. CDR3 DNA sequence: TGTGCCAGCAGCCGTCTTTACTACGAGCAGTACTTC. The encoded protein is CASSRLYYEQYF.

This chain links TRBV5-1 with TRBJ2-1; 13 bases map to TRBD2. Germline lookup yields CDR1 SGHRS and CDR2 YFSETQ. The length of the CDR3 is 18 residues. V lost 4 bases and J lost 2; bases outside the gene matches: 9. Written as DNA, the CDR3 is TGCGCCAGCAGCGCCGGACTAGCGGGAGTGGGGCCCTACAATGAGCAGTTCTTC. Protein sequence: CASSAGLAGVGPYNEQFF.

The V gene is TRBV7-9, the J gene TRBJ1-4; 7 nucleotides match TRBD1. CDR1 SEHNR and CDR2 FQNEAQ come from the germline V gene (reference sequence). Trimming removed 5 bases from V and 7 bases from J; junction bases left unmatched: 7. The CDR3 totals 14 residues. This CDR3 reads CASSRGTEFEKLFF. The CDR3 DNA reads as TGTGCCAGCAGCCGCGGGACAGAGTTTGAAAAACTGTTTTTT.

This clonotype was counted a single time. A read error may be the cause here, since a much bigger clone is one base away. V is TRBV6-2 or TRBV6-3 and J is TRBJ2-3; TRBD2 agrees at 14 bases. The CDR3 totals 17 residues. Germline CDR1 MNHEY, CDR2 SVGEGT. The CDR3 here is CASSSVGTSGRRDMQYF. In nucleotides, the CDR3 is TGTGCCAGCAGTTCCGTGGGGACTAGCGGGAGAAGAGATATGCAGTATTTT.

The chain employs TRBV4-1 and TRBJ2-1; the D call may be TRBD1 or TRBD2 (6 bases each). The V end was cut by 2 bases, the J end by 6 bases, with 20 bases between. The CDR3 covers 17 residues. Germline CDR1 is MGHRA and CDR2 is YSYEKL. Here the CDR3 DNA reads TGCGCCAGCAGCCAACCTACAGGGTTCGGGGGAACCAATGAGCAGTTCTTC. Its translation: CASSQPTGFGGTNEQFF.

Comments on this clonotype: In this CDR3 the conserved last residue, phenylalanine or tryptophan, is missing, so a read error is likely. The chain couples TRBV7-2 to TRBJ2-7; 7 bases fit TRBD2. Germline V gene data show CDR1 as SGHTA and CDR2 as FQGNSA. The CDR3 contains 15 residues. Trimming took 5 bases from V and 2 from J; bases not matched to a gene: 9. CDR3 region: CASSRGGSGPYEQYL. DNA of the CDR3: TGTGCCAGCAGCCGCGGGGGTAGCGGGCCCTACGAGCAGTACCTC.

The V and J genes are TRBV2 and TRBJ1-1, with D perhaps TRBD1 (6 bases). CDR1 is SNHLY, CDR2 FYNNEI, per germline. The CDR3 is 12 amino acids. The CDR3 reads CGASDRLLEAFF. The CDR3 DNA follows: TGTGGGGCCTCGGACAGATTGCTTGAAGCTTTCTTT.

This chain uses TRBV27 with TRBJ2-3; maybe TRBD2 (6 bases). The CDR3 is 16 residues long. Trimming removed 6 bases at V and 4 bases at J, with 20 bases between. Looked up from germline, CDR1 is MNHEY and CDR2 is SMNVEV (reference sequence). The CDR3 DNA sequence: TGTGCCAGCAGCCCTATCAGCTTTTCTAGCGCAGATACGCAGTATTTT. This encodes CASSPISFSSADTQYF.

A note on this clonotype: Given a much more abundant clone one base away, this may be a read error. This chain connects TRBV27 to TRBJ1-4; D is possibly TRBD1 (5 bases). The CDR3 has 13 residues. Germline V gene data show CDR1 as MNHEY and CDR2 as SMNVEV (reference sequence). The CDR3 loop is CASLTVFNEELFF. CDR3 nucleotides: TGTGCCAGCTTGACAGTGTTTAATGAAGAACTGTTTTTT.

This clonotype was found a few times. The rearrangement joins TRBV28 to TRBJ2-3; the match to TRBD2 covers 8 bases. The CDR3 runs to 16 residues. V was clipped by 4 bases and J by 0 bases; unmatched bases: 6. Germline V gives CDR1 MDHEN, CDR2 SYDVKM. DNA for the CDR3: TGTGCCAGCAGTTATCTCGGGACTAGAAGCACAGATACGCAGTATTTT. Protein sequence: CASSYLGTRSTDTQYF. Using reference TRBV28 and TRBJ2-3 for the parts outside the CDR3, the full variable domain is DVKVTQSSRYLVKRTGEKVFLECVQDMDHENMFWYRQDPGLGLRLIYFSYDVKMKEKGDIPEGYSVSREKKERFSLILESASTNQTSMYLCASSYLGTRSTDTQYFGPGTRLTVL.

Comments on this clonotype: At one boundary the junction diverges from the germline segment, which might be a read error. The rearrangement joins TRBV6-1 to TRBJ1-2, with 7 bases fitting TRBD1. CDR3 length: 14 residues. Looked up from germline, CDR1 is MNHNS and CDR2 is SASEGT. The CDR3 DNA sequence: TGTGCCAGCAGGGGAACAGGGGCCCCCTATGGCTACACATTC. This encodes CASRGTGAPYGYTF.

This clonotype came up a few times. This chain connects TRBV6-2 or TRBV6-3 to TRBJ2-7; D gene unclear. V shed 1 base and J shed 6 bases, with 4 bases lying between them. Germline CDR1 reads MNHEY; CDR2 reads SVGEGT. This CDR3 spans 11 amino acids. CDR3 nucleotide sequence: TGTGCCAGCAGTTACTTCTCCGAGCAGTACTTC. This encodes CASSYFSEQYF.

This clonotype was observed a handful of times. The chain's CDR3 is CSARDQLAGDEQYF. CDR3 nucleotides: TGCAGTGCTAGAGATCAGCTAGCGGGAGACGAGCAGTACTTC. The chain is built from TRBV20-1 and TRBJ2-7, with 10 bases matching TRBD2. The CDR3 consists of 14 residues. V was clipped by 0 bases and J by 5 bases; unmatched bases: 4. Germline values: CDR1 DFQATT, CDR2 SNEGSKA (reference sequence).

The J gene is TRBJ2-3, the V gene TRBV4-3, with 9 positions matching TRBD2. With 1 base clipped from V and 0 bases from J, the junction kept 5 bases outside the gene matches. Per the germline V gene, CDR1 is LGHNA and CDR2 is YSLEER. The CDR3 sequence is 17 residues long. The CDR3 loop is CASSQGLAETSTDTQYF. For the CDR3, the DNA is TGCGCCAGCAGCCAAGGACTAGCGGAAACTAGCACAGATACGCAGTATTTT.

There are a few counts of this clonotype. The chain joins TRBV7-3 to TRBJ2-1; D call uncertain. V lost 2 bases to trimming and J lost 2 bases, with 16 bases between them. This CDR3 comprises 17 residues. Per germline, CDR1 SGHTA and CDR2 FQGTGA. The CDR3 loop reads CASSLSRRAATYNEQFF. CDR3 in DNA: TGTGCCAGCAGCTTATCAAGAAGGGCGGCCACCTACAATGAGCAGTTCTTC.

Many counts were recorded for this clonotype. The chain uses TRBV7-3 and TRBJ2-7; 9 positions agree with TRBD2. Per germline, CDR1 SGHTA and CDR2 FQGTGA. The CDR3 has 15 amino acids. Trimming removed 1 base from V and 2 bases from J; junction bases left unmatched: 3. The CDR3: CASSLKAGGAYEQYF. The DNA of the CDR3 is TGTGCCAGCAGCTTAAAAGCGGGAGGCGCCTACGAGCAGTACTTC.

This clonotype was observed at least ten times. The rearrangement uses TRBV28 and TRBJ2-7; 11 bases are shared with TRBD2. CDR3 length equals 17 residues. The V gene end was trimmed by 4 bases and the J gene end by 0 bases; junction bases not matched to a gene: 8. CDR1 is MDHEN and CDR2 is SYDVKM in the germline V gene. For the CDR3, the DNA is TGTGCCAGCAGTTCCCCTAGCGGGAGGACCGACTCCTACGAGCAGTACTTC. Protein sequence: CASSSPSGRTDSYEQYF.

The rearrangement links TRBV6-6 to TRBJ2-3; 7 positions agree with TRBD1. The CDR3 contains 16 residues. Germline V lookup: CDR1 MNHNY, CDR2 SVGAGI (reference sequence). The J segment lost 1 base and the V segment lost 5 bases, leaving 9 bases of the junction unmatched. CDR3 loop: CASSQPGTECTDTQYF. In DNA form, the CDR3 reads TGTGCCAGCAGTCAACCCGGGACAGAGTGCACAGATACGCAGTATTTT.

The gene calls are TRBV4-3 and TRBJ2-3; D gene uncertain. Germline V gene data show CDR1 as LGHNA and CDR2 as YSLEER. Trimming removed 4 bases from V and 1 base from J, with 12 bases in between. CDR3 size: 15 residues. CDR3 region: CASSLQAARTDTQYF. CDR3 bases: TGCGCCAGCAGCCTCCAGGCAGCTCGCACAGATACGCAGTATTTT.

The rearrangement uses TRBV2 and TRBJ1-2; 7 bases map to TRBD1. Germline CDR1 reads SNHLY; CDR2 reads FYNNEI. J gave up 6 bases and V 4 bases, and 8 bases lay outside the gene matches. CDR3 size: 14 residues. DNA of the CDR3: TGTGCCAGCAGTGGAATAAGGACAGGACATGGCTACACCTTC. This codes for CASSGIRTGHGYTF.